The clone carrying this TCR beta chain occurred many times. The target antigen is unknown. This sample was taken from a study of response to subunit inactivated influenza vaccine. Study conclusions and caveats: T cells newly recruited by each seasonal influenza vaccination are few, the authors suggested.

Via MiXCR, TCRdb re-called the RT-PCR reads, giving one row per CDR3 protein. The data show approximately 570,000 distinct CDR3 sequences, approximately 7.6% seen once. CDR3 length: 15 residues. J gave up 1 base and V 2 bases, and 3 bases lay outside the gene matches. The germline V gene encodes CDR1 MDHEN and CDR2 SYDVKM. Material: PBMCs from blood, obtained 23 to 25 months after vaccination. The rearrangement uses TRBV28 and TRBJ2-7; 9 bases match TRBD2. The TCR was taken from a man aged 50 to 69 who received an inactivated influenza vaccine. The DNA of the CDR3 is TGTGCCAGCAGTTTAGTTGCGGGAGGGTCCTACGAGCAGTACTTC. Its translation: CASSLVAGGSYEQYF.